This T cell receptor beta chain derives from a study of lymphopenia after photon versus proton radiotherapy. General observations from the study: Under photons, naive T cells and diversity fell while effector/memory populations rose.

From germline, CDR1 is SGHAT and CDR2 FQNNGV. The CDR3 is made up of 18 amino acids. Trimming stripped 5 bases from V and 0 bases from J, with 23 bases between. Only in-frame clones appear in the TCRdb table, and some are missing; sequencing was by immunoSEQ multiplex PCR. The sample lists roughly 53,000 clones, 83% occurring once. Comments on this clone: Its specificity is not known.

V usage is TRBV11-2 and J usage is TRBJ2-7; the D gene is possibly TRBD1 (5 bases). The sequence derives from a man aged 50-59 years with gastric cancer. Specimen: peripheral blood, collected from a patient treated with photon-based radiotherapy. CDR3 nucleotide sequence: TGTGCCAGCAGCCATCCCCGGTGGGGCGGATCTTTCTCCTACGAGCAGTACTTC. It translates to CASSHPRWGGSFSYEQYF.